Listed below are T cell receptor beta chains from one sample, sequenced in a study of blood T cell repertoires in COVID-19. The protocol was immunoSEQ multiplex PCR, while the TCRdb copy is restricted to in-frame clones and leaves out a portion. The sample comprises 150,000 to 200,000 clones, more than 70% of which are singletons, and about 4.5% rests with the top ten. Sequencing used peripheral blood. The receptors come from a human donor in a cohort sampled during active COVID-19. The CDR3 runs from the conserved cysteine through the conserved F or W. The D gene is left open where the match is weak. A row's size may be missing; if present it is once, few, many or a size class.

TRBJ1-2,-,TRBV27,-,CASREDMGAYYGYTF,TGTGCCAGCAGGGAGGACATGGGGGCCTACTATGGCTACACCTTC
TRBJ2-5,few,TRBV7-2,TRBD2,CASSLVGGRMETQYF,TGTGCCAGCAGCTTAGTCGGGGGGAGGATGGAGACCCAGTACTTC
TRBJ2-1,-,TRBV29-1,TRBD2,CSVTTSLSSYNEQFF,TGCAGCGTTACGACTAGCCTCAGCTCCTACAATGAGCAGTTCTTC
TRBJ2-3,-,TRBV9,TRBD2,CASSVGLAGAGDTQYF,TGTGCCAGCAGCGTTGGACTAGCGGGAGCTGGAGATACGCAGTATTTT
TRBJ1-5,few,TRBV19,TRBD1,CASSKRGQGMDF,TGTGCCAGTAGTAAGAGGGGACAGGGGATGGATTTT
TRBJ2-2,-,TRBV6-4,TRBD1,CASSPTSTGTTGELFF,TGTGCCAGCAGTCCCACCTCGACAGGGACCACCGGGGAGCTGTTTTTT
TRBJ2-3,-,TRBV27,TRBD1,CASSLSGQTTDTQYF,TGTGCCAGCAGTTTATCGGGACAGACCACAGATACGCAGTATTTT
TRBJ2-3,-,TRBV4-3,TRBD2,CASSQSSAGGPNTQYF,TGCGCCAGCAGCCAATCCTCAGCGGGAGGGCCGAATACGCAGTATTTT
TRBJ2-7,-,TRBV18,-,CASSPKYEQYF,TGTGCCAGCTCACCCAAATACGAGCAGTACTTC
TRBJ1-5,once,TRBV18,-,CASSLGQSYSNQPQHF,TGTGCCAGCTCACTCGGACAGAGCTATAGCAATCAGCCCCAGCATTTT
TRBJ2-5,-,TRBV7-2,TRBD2,CASSLGTSGGRGTQYF,TGTGCCAGCAGCTTGGGGACTAGCGGGGGGCGTGGGACCCAGTACTTC
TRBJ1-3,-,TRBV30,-,CAWSLQGPGNTIYF,TGTGCCTGGAGTTTGCAGGGGCCTGGAAACACCATATATTTT
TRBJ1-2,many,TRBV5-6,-,CASSLRQGDGYTF,TGTGCCAGCAGCTTGCGTCAGGGTGATGGCTACACCTTC
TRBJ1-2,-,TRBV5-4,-,CASSLESGSPGGYTF,TGTGCCAGCAGCTTGGAGTCAGGCTCCCCAGGTGGCTACACCTTC
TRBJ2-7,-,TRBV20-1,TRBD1,CSASLSGQGAYEQYF,TGCAGTGCTAGTTTGTCGGGACAGGGGGCGTACGAGCAGTACTTC
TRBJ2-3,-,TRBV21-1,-,CASSRGLGDGTDTQYF,TGTGCCAGCTCCCGGGGACTAGGGGATGGAACAGATACGCAGTATTTT
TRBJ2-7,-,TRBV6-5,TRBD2,CASGRREGLQQYF,TGTGCCAGCGGTCGCAGGGAGGGTCTTCAGCAGTACTTC